The following is a TCR beta chain sequence with its context. Per the study methods: Amplification from reference gene primers served as the basis for estimated nucleated cell counts. The repertoire was sequenced with immunoSEQ multiplex PCR; TCRdb's copy has only in-frame clones and lacks some. V, J and clone size reflect that table, while D and trimming were determined from the DNA. The repertoire holds about 230,000 clones, with roughly 84% as singletons. This entry is derived from a study of blood T cell repertoires in COVID-19. Study at large: Both acute and convalescent COVID-19 samples were obtained from the United States, Italy and Spain. PBMCs, B-cell-depleted T cells, or T cells were the source of the cDNA or gDNA that made up the material.

CDR1 and CDR2 from the germline V gene are LNHDA and SQIVND (reference sequence). V lost 6 bases and J 2 bases, leaving 10 bases between the germline ends. The CDR3 loop spans 14 amino acids. The source is a woman between 45 and 60 years old with acute or convalescent COVID-19. Sequenced: peripheral blood. The chain links TRBV19 to TRBJ2-2; the D is unclear. In nucleotides, the CDR3 is TGTGCCAGTAGACGCGGATTTAACACCGGGGAGCTGTTTTTT. Protein sequence: CASRRGFNTGELFF. Using reference TRBV19 and TRBJ2-2 for the parts outside the CDR3, the full variable domain is DGGITQSPKYLFRKEGQNVTLSCEQNLNHDAMYWYRQDPGQGLRLIYYSQIVNDFQKGDIAEGYSVSREKKESFPLTVTSAQKNPTAFYLCASRRGFNTGELFFGEGSRLTVL.